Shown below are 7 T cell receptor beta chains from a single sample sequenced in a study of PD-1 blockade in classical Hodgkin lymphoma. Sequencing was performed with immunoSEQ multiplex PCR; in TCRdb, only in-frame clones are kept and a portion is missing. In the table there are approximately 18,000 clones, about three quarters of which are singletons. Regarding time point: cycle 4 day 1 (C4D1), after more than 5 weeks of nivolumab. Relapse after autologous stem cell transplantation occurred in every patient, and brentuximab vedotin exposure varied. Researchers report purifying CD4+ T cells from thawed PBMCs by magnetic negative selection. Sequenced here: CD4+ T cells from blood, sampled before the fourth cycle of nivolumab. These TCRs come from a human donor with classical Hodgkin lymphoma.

CDR3 residues: CSVVRYVANQPQHF. CDR3 coding DNA: TGCAGCGTTGTGAGGTATGTAGCAAATCAGCCCCAGCATTTT. The chain uses TRBV29-1 and TRBJ1-5, with D unclear. V was cut by 4 bases and J by 4 bases, with 14 bases left in between. CDR3 length equals 14 residues. The germline V gene has CDR1 SQVTM and CDR2 ANQGSEA.

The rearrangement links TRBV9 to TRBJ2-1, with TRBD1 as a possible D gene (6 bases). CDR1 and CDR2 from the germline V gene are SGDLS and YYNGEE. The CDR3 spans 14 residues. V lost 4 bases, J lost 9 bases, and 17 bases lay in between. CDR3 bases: TGTGCCAGCAGCCCGCGGACAGTACCCAGTGAGCAGTTCTTC. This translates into CASSPRTVPSEQFF.

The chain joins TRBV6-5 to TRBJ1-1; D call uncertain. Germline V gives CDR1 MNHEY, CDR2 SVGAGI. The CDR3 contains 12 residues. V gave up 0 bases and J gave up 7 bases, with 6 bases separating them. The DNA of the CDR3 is TGTGCCAGCAGTTACTCCGGTGGTGAAGCTTTCTTT. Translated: CASSYSGGEAFF.

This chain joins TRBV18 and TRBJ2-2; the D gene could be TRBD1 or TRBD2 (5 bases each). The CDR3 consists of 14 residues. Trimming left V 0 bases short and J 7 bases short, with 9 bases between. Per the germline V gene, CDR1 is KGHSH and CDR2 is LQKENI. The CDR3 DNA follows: TGTGCCAGCTCACCACCGGGGGATCACGGGGAGCTGTTTTTT. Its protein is CASSPPGDHGELFF.

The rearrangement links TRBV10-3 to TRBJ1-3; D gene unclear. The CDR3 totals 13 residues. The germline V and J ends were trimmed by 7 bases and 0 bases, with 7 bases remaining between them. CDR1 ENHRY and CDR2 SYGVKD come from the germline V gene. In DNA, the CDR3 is TGTGCCATCACCCGCGGCTCTGGAAACACCATATATTTT. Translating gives CAITRGSGNTIYF.

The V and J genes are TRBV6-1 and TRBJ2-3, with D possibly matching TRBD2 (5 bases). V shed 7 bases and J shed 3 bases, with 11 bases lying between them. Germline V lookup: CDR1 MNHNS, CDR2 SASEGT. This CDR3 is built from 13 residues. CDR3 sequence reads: CASIGLVTDTQYF. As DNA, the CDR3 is TGTGCCAGCATTGGACTCGTAACAGATACGCAGTATTTT.

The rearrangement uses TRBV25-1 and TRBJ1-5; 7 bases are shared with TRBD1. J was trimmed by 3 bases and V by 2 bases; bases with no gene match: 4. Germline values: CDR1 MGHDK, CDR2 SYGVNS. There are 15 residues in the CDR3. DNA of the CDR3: TGTGCCAGCAGTGAACTCGGGACAGACAATCAGCCCCAGCATTTT. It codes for CASSELGTDNQPQHF.